A single sample gave rise to the 22 T cell receptor beta chains below, sequenced in a study of blood T cell repertoires in COVID-19 (dated by TCRdb to the early 2020s). The library was produced with the immunoSEQ multiplex PCR assay. TCRdb stores this immuneACCESS table with in-frame sequences only. Part of the clones is absent; in the studies checked, under half of the shortfall reflects unresolved V genes, and no reason is known for the rest. The sample data list 290,000 or so clones, and about 89% of these were observed just once. The top ten clones comprise under 3% of the sample. Sequences were obtained from PBMCs or T cells enriched from blood (not recorded which). The origin of the receptors is a woman younger than 30 who had recovered from COVID-19.

The chain links TRBV5-1 to TRBJ2-7; 8 bases agree with TRBD2. Looked up from germline, CDR1 is SGHRS and CDR2 is YFSETQ. The CDR3 is made up of 14 amino acids. With 2 bases clipped from V and 6 bases from J, the junction kept 7 bases outside the gene matches. The CDR3 here is CASSLGLAVGEQYF. CDR3 nucleotide sequence: TGCGCCAGCAGCTTAGGACTAGCTGTGGGCGAGCAGTACTTC.

This chain connects TRBV28 to TRBJ1-1; D possibly corresponds to TRBD1 (5 bases). Germline CDR1 is MDHEN and CDR2 is SYDVKM. V gave up 2 bases and J gave up 10 bases, with 14 bases separating them. The CDR3 covers 13 residues. CDR3 amino acids: CASSLRERGRAFF. CDR3 in DNA: TGTGCCAGCAGTTTACGGGAGAGGGGTAGAGCTTTCTTT. Full variable domain (outside the CDR3, taken from reference TRBV28 and TRBJ1-1): DVKVTQSSRYLVKRTGEKVFLECVQDMDHENMFWYRQDPGLGLRLIYFSYDVKMKEKGDIPEGYSVSREKKERFSLILESASTNQTSMYLCASSLRERGRAFFGQGTRLTVV.

The chain has TRBV5-1 and TRBJ2-3; 8 bases line up with TRBD2. The CDR3 loop spans 14 amino acids. From germline, CDR1 is SGHRS and CDR2 YFSETQ. Trimming cost V 5 bases and J 4 bases; bases outside gene matches: 6. The CDR3 nucleotides read TGCGCCAGCAGTAGCGGGGTTCTCGCAGATACGCAGTATTTT. Amino acids: CASSSGVLADTQYF. Full variable domain (missing parts from reference TRBV5-1 and TRBJ2-3): KAGVTQTPRYLIKTRGQQVTLSCSPISGHRSVSWYQQTPGQGLQFLFEYFSETQRNKGNFPGRFSGRQFSNSRSEMNVSTLELGDSALYLCASSSGVLADTQYFGPGTRLTVL.

The V and J genes are TRBV7-9 and TRBJ1-6; D is ambiguous. This CDR3 is 16 amino acids long. Trimming stripped 5 bases from V and 8 bases from J, with 19 bases between. Germline V lookup: CDR1 SEHNR, CDR2 FQNEAQ (reference sequence). In DNA, the CDR3 is TGTGCCAGCAGCCACTCTTATTACCCGGCGGATTCACCCCTCCACTTT. Protein sequence: CASSHSYYPADSPLHF. Drawing the rest from reference TRBV7-9 and TRBJ1-6, the complete variable domain is DTGVSQNPRHKITKRGQNVTFRCDPISEHNRLYWYRQTLGQGPEFLTYFQNEAQLEKSRLLSDRFSAERPKGSFSTLEIQRTEQGDSAMYLCASSHSYYPADSPLHFGNGTRLTVT.

The chain's CDR3 is CAISESGGQGIYGYTF. Written as DNA, the CDR3 is TGTGCCATCAGTGAGTCGGGGGGACAGGGAATCTATGGCTACACCTTC. The chain has TRBV10-3 and TRBJ1-2; 9 bases align to TRBD1. V lost 0 bases and J lost 4; bases outside the gene matches: 6. The CDR3 extends over 16 amino acids. Germline lookup yields CDR1 ENHRY and CDR2 SYGVKD.

This clone was picked up a small number of times. The chain combines TRBV10-3 with TRBJ2-5; weak D call: TRBD1 (6 bases). V was shortened by 4 bases and J by 1 base, with 16 bases between the two germline ends. This CDR3 contains 16 residues. In germline, CDR1 is ENHRY, CDR2 SYGVKD. The CDR3 nucleotides are TGTGCCATCAGTGCCCAAGGGGGATCTGCCCAAGAGACCCAGTACTTC. Encoded protein: CAISAQGGSAQETQYF.

The rearrangement links TRBV7-9 to TRBJ1-2, with a tentative D call TRBD1 (5 bases). The germline V gene has CDR1 SEHNR and CDR2 FQNEAQ (reference sequence). The CDR3 sequence is 12 residues long. Trimming removed 0 bases at V and 8 bases at J, with 7 bases between. CDR3 DNA: TGTGCCAGCAGCTTAGCGCACAGGGGCTACACCTTC. The encoded protein is CASSLAHRGYTF.

A single count supports this clone. This sequence joins TRBV7-2 and TRBJ1-5; tentative D call: TRBD1 (6 bases). The germline V gene has CDR1 SGHTA and CDR2 FQGNSA. The CDR3 has 13 residues. V lost 4 bases to trimming and J lost 2 bases, with 6 bases between them. CDR3 in amino acids: CASSYRGNQPQHF. In DNA, the CDR3 is TGTGCCAGCAGCTACAGGGGCAATCAGCCCCAGCATTTT. The variable domain in full, completed from reference TRBV7-2 and TRBJ1-5, reads GAGVSQSPSNKVTEKGKDVELRCDPISGHTALYWYRQSLGQGLEFLIYFQGNSAPDKSGLPSDRFSAERTGGSVSTLTIQRTQQEDSAVYLCASSYRGNQPQHFGDGTRLSIL.

CDR3 region: CASSQEELAGVKTGELFF. Written as DNA, the CDR3 is TGTGCCAGCAGCCAAGAGGAGCTAGCGGGAGTAAAGACCGGGGAGCTGTTTTTT. The rearrangement uses TRBV14 and TRBJ2-2, with 10 bases identical to TRBD2. Unmatched junction bases numbered 9, after V lost 0 bases and J lost 5 bases. The CDR3 sequence is 18 residues long. Germline CDR1 and CDR2: SGHDN and FVKESK.

This chain connects TRBV7-8 to TRBJ1-3, with no clear D. The ends were cut back, 5 bases at V and 2 bases at J, with 10 bases in the middle. The germline gives CDR1 SGHVS, CDR2 FQNEAQ. The CDR3 has 14 residues. CDR3 in amino acids: CASSPGIAGNTIYF. CDR3 nucleotide sequence: TGTGCCAGCAGCCCGGGGATAGCTGGAAACACCATATATTTT.

The J gene is TRBJ1-5, the V gene TRBV28; possible D gene TRBD1, 5 bases. Trimming pared 2 bases from V and 6 bases from J, leaving 14 bases between. The CDR3 covers 15 residues. Germline CDR1 and CDR2: MDHEN and SYDVKM. The chain's CDR3 is CASSLAGNVGQPQHF. Written as DNA, the CDR3 is TGTGCCAGCAGTTTAGCAGGGAACGTTGGTCAGCCCCAGCATTTT.

The gene calls are TRBV7-2 and TRBJ2-1, with 11 bases aligning to TRBD2. The CDR3 has 14 amino acids. The V and J ends lost 2 bases and 8 bases, in that order; junction bases with no gene match: 2. Germline values: CDR1 SGHTA, CDR2 FQGNSA. CDR3 protein: CASSLTSGGYEQFF. The CDR3 DNA is TGTGCCAGCAGCTTAACTAGCGGGGGTTATGAGCAGTTCTTC.

The V and J genes are TRBV2 and TRBJ2-6, with D possibly matching TRBD2 (6 bases). The germline V gene has CDR1 SNHLY and CDR2 FYNNEI. V was trimmed by 10 bases and J by 1 base, leaving 11 bases between them. The CDR3 runs 14 residues. The CDR3 region is CATIGGSGANVLTF. CDR3 in DNA: TGTGCCACCATCGGGGGATCTGGGGCCAACGTCCTGACTTTC.

This chain links TRBV9 with TRBJ1-5, with 7 bases that match TRBD1. The ends lost 4 bases at V and 5 bases at J; junction bases unmatched: 12. Germline-derived CDR1 and CDR2 are SGDLS and YYNGEE. The CDR3 runs to 16 residues. The CDR3 is CASSPTPTGFDQPQHF. CDR3 bases: TGTGCCAGCAGCCCGACCCCGACAGGGTTCGATCAGCCCCAGCATTTT.

This clone was recorded once. V is TRBV27 and J is TRBJ2-3; 8 positions match TRBD2. This CDR3 comprises 16 residues. The V and J ends lost 3 bases and 0 bases, in that order; junction bases with no gene match: 5. The germline gives CDR1 MNHEY, CDR2 SMNVEV (reference sequence). The CDR3 DNA reads TGTGCCAGCAGTTTGGGGGGCGGGGGGAGCACAGATACGCAGTATTTT. It translates to CASSLGGGGSTDTQYF.

The chain employs TRBV5-1 and TRBJ2-7; D gene ambiguous. The CDR3 has 13 amino acids. CDR1 is SGHRS, CDR2 YFSETQ, per germline. V was cut by 0 bases and J by 3 bases, with 7 bases left in between. In DNA form, the CDR3 reads TGCGCCAGCAGCTTGGACTATCTCTACGAGCAGTACTTC. Residues: CASSLDYLYEQYF.

This clone occurred once. V usage is TRBV11-2 and J usage is TRBJ2-1; 8 positions agree with TRBD1. Losses at the gene ends were 5 bases for V and 4 bases for J; bases not matched to a gene: 13. This CDR3 comprises 17 residues. The V gene's germline CDR1 is SGHAT and CDR2 FQNNGV. CDR3 region: CASSPRTGGLRYNEQFF. In DNA, the CDR3 is TGTGCCAGCAGCCCAAGAACAGGGGGGTTGCGATACAATGAGCAGTTCTTC.

For this clone: Within the sample, other DNA sequences also encode this same CDR3. V and J are TRBV27 and TRBJ1-5; D might be TRBD1 (6 bases). This CDR3 is 14 amino acids long. CDR1 MNHEY and CDR2 SMNVEV come from the germline V gene (reference sequence). Trimming stripped 5 bases from V and 2 bases from J, with 10 bases between. CDR3 region: CASSLRQGNQPQHF. The CDR3, as DNA: TGTGCCAGCAGTCTAAGACAGGGCAATCAGCCCCAGCATTTT.

The V call is TRBV4-1, the J call TRBJ1-2; 7 bases fit TRBD1. With 3 bases clipped from V and 4 bases from J, the junction kept 20 bases outside the gene matches. CDR1 and CDR2 (germline): MGHRA, YSYEKL. This CDR3 contains 19 residues. The CDR3 region is CASSHHLDREKIEGYGYTF. The DNA for the CDR3 is TGCGCCAGCAGCCACCACCTCGACAGGGAGAAGATCGAAGGCTATGGCTACACCTTC.

The chain carries TRBV18 and TRBJ2-1; 9 bases fit TRBD1. Germline V CDR1 and CDR2: KGHSH, LQKENI. The CDR3 sequence is 16 residues long. J gave up 4 bases and V 3 bases, and 7 bases lay outside the gene matches. CDR3 sequence reads: CASSPFTGGLYNEQFF. In DNA form, the CDR3 reads TGTGCCAGCTCACCCTTTACAGGGGGCCTATACAATGAGCAGTTCTTC.

The V and J genes are TRBV5-1 and TRBJ2-2; D might be TRBD1 (5 bases). The ends were cut back, 0 bases at V and 5 bases at J, with 5 bases in the middle. The germline V gene has CDR1 SGHRS and CDR2 YFSETQ. This CDR3 region has 13 residues. The CDR3 is CASSLDRTGELFF. CDR3 DNA sequence: TGCGCCAGCAGCTTGGACAGGACCGGGGAGCTGTTTTTT.

The chain couples TRBV19 to TRBJ2-3, with 10 bases lining up with TRBD2. From germline, CDR1 is LNHDA and CDR2 SQIVND (reference sequence). CDR3 length equals 14 residues. V lost 6 bases, J lost 7 bases, and 7 bases stayed unmatched. The CDR3 protein is CASRKRGGPYTQYF. The CDR3 DNA is TGTGCCAGTAGGAAGCGGGGGGGGCCATATACGCAGTATTTT.